The present T cell receptor (beta chain) was sequenced within a study of blood T cell repertoires in COVID-19. Study context: Researchers got acute and convalescent COVID-19 samples from the United States, Italy and Spain. PBMCs, B-cell-depleted T cells, or T cells were the source of the cDNA or gDNA that made up the material.

This CDR3 spans 13 amino acids. V shed 7 bases and J 4 bases; nucleotides not matched to a gene: 4. From germline, CDR1 is SNHLY and CDR2 FYNNEI. In the authors' workflow: Reference gene primer amplification yielded estimated nucleated cell counts. Only in-frame clones appear in the TCRdb table, and some are missing; sequencing was by immunoSEQ multiplex PCR. For V, J and clone size, that table is used; D and trimming come from the DNA. The sample lists roughly 190,000 clones; around 90% were seen once. V gene TRBV2 combines with J gene TRBJ2-5; 9 bases fit TRBD1. The receptor was isolated from a man between 60 and 75 years old with active or convalescent COVID-19. Input material: peripheral blood. CDR3 bases: TGTGCCAGCACCTGGGGACAGGGAGAGACCCAGTACTTC. Its translation: CASTWGQGETQYF.